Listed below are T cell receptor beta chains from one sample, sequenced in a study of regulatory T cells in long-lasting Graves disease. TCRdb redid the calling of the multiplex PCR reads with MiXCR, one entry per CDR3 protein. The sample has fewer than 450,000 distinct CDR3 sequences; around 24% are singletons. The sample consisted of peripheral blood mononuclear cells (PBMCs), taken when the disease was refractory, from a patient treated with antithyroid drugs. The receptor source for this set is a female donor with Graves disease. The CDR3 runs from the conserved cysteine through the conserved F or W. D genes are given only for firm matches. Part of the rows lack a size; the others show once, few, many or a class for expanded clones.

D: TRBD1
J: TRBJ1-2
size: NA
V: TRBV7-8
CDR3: CASSSQGGWTGENYGYTF
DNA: TGTGCCAGCAGCTCACAAGGCGGGTGGACAGGGGAGAACTATGGCTACACCTTC

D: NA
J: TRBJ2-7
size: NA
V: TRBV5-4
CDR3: CASSPDPDSYYEQYF
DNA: TGTGCCAGCAGCCCGGACCCGGACTCTTACTACGAGCAGTACTTC

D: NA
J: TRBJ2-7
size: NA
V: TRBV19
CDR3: CASSIAGRSYEQYF
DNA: TGTGCCAGTAGTATTGCCGGCAGGAGCTACGAGCAGTACTTC

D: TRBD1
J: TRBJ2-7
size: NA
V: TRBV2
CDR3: CARGQASHEQYF
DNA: TGTGCCAGGGGACAGGCCTCCCACGAGCAGTACTTC

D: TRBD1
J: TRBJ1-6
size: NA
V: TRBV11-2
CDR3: CASTGKTGSSYNSPLHF
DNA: TGTGCCAGCACCGGCAAGACAGGGAGCTCCTATAATTCACCCCTCCACTTT

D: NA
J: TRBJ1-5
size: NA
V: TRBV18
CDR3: CASSPPGSGHQPQHF
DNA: TGTGCCAGCTCACCACCGGGCTCTGGACATCAGCCCCAGCATTTT

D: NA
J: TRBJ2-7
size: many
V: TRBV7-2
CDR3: CASSAQPGSEQYF
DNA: TGTGCCAGCAGCGCCCAGCCAGGAAGCGAGCAGTACTTC

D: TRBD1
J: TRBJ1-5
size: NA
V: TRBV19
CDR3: CASSIIWTGSNQPQHF
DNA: TGTGCCAGTAGTATAATTTGGACAGGGAGCAATCAGCCCCAGCATTTT

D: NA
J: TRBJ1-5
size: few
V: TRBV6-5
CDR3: CASSSDRNSNQPQHF
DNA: TGTGCCAGCAGTTCGGATCGAAATAGCAATCAGCCCCAGCATTTT

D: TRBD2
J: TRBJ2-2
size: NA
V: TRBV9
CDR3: CASSVSGVGNTGELFF
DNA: TGTGCCAGCAGCGTGAGCGGGGTCGGTAACACCGGGGAGCTGTTTTTT

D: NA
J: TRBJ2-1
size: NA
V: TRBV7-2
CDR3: CASSLASDREQFF
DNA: TGTGCCAGCAGCTTAGCCTCGGATCGGGAGCAGTTCTTC

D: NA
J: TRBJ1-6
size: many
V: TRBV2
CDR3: CASSEAQTDYNSPLHF
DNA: TGTGCCAGCAGTGAAGCGCAGACGGACTATAATTCACCCCTCCACTTT

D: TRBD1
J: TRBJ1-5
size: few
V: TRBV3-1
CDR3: CASSQGTGGNQPQHF
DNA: TGTGCCAGCAGCCAAGGGACAGGGGGCAATCAGCCCCAGCATTTT

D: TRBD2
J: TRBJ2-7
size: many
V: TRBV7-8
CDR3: CASSLTASGDYEQYF
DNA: TGTGCCAGCAGCTTAACGGCTAGCGGGGACTACGAGCAGTACTTC

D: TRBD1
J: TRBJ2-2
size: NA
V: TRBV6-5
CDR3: CASSYSLGTGIHTGELFF
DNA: TGTGCCAGCAGTTACTCCTTGGGGACAGGGATTCACACCGGGGAGCTGTTTTTT

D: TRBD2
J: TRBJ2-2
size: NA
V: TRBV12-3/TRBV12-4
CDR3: CASRRTSGGFVAGELFF
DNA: TGTGCCAGCAGGAGGACTAGCGGGGGGTTTGTCGCCGGGGAGCTGTTTTTT

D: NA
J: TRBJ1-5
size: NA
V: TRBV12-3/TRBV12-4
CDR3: CASSPDARRDQPQHF
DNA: TGTGCCAGCAGTCCTGACGCCCGGAGGGACCAGCCCCAGCATTTT

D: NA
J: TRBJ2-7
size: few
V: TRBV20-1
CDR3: CSAPSDGDYEQYF
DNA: TGCAGTGCTCCCTCCGACGGTGACTACGAGCAGTACTTC

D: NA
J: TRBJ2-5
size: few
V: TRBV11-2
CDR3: CASSLPGTLQGGIQETQYF
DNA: TGTGCCAGCAGCCTCCCCGGTACACTACAAGGAGGTATTCAAGAGACCCAGTACTTC

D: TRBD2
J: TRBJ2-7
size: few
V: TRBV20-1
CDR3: CSASSGINEQYF
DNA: TGCAGTGCCTCTAGCGGGATCAACGAGCAGTACTTC

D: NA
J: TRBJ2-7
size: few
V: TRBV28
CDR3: CASSLLERAYEQYF
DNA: TGTGCCAGCAGTCTCCTCGAGCGGGCCTACGAGCAGTACTTC

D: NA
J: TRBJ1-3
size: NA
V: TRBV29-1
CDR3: CSVGGGPGNTIYF
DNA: TGCAGCGTTGGTGGGGGGCCTGGAAACACCATATATTTT

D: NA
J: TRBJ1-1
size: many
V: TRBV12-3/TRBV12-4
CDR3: CASSRRGNTEAFF
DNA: TGTGCCAGCAGCCGCCGGGGGAACACTGAAGCTTTCTTT

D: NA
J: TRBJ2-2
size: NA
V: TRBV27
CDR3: CASSLSQGGSTRELFF
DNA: TGTGCCAGCAGTTTGTCACAGGGAGGTTCGACCCGGGAGCTGTTTTTT

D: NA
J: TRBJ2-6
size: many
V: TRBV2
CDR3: CASSENSISGANVLTF
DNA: TGTGCCAGCAGTGAAAATTCCATCTCTGGGGCCAACGTCCTGACTTTC

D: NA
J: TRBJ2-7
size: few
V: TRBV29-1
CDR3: CSVKTGSYEQYF
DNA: TGCAGCGTTAAAACAGGTTCCTACGAGCAGTACTTC

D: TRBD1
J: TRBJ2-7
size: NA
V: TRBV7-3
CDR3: CASSTTGTGRYEQYF
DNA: TGTGCCAGCAGCACTACCGGGACAGGGCGATACGAGCAGTACTTC

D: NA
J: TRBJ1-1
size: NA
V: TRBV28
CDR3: CASRDGTEAFF
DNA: TGTGCCAGCAGGGACGGGACTGAAGCTTTCTTT

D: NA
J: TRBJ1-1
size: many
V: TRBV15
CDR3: CATSRESDGTEAFF
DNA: TGTGCCACCAGCAGAGAGTCGGATGGGACTGAAGCTTTCTTT

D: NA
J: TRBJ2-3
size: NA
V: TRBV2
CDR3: CASSVSGTQYF
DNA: TGTGCCAGCAGTGTATCAGGTACGCAGTATTTT

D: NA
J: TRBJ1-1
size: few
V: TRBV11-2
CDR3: CASSPLQGANTEAFF
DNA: TGTGCCAGCAGCCCCTTACAGGGAGCGAACACTGAAGCTTTCTTT

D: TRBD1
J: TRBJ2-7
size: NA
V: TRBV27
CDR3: CASFPFPLRDSWSYEQYF
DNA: TGTGCCAGCTTTCCCTTTCCCCTCCGGGACAGTTGGTCCTACGAGCAGTACTTC

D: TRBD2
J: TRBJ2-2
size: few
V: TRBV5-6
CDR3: CASSFLLAGNTGELFF
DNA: TGTGCCAGCAGCTTTCTTCTAGCGGGGAATACCGGGGAGCTGTTTTTT

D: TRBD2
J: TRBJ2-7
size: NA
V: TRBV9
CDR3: CASSPRPLGGRREQYF
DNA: TGTGCCAGCAGCCCCCGCCCCTTGGGAGGGAGACGAGAGCAGTACTTC

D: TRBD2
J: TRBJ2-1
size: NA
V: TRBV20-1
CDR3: CSAGSPTSDEQFF
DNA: TGCAGTGCTGGATCCCCGACTAGCGATGAGCAGTTCTTC